The 23 T cell receptor beta chains given below trace back to one sample, sequenced in a study of shared clonotypes between healthy human individuals. Repertoires were generated with immunoSEQ multiplex PCR, while TCRdb's copy carries only in-frame clones and drops some. The sample has a few million clones, 80% to 95% seen once. Source material: naive CD4+ T cells from PBMCs. The subset denotes: CD45RA+ positively selected. The receptors come from a man aged 18 to 29 in good health. Some clones in this sample may be carry-over from other donors' samples.

V usage is TRBV5-1 and J usage is TRBJ2-2; 7 bases agree with TRBD1. The CDR3 runs 16 residues. Germline lookup yields CDR1 SGHRS and CDR2 YFSETQ. Trimming at V came to 0 bases and at J to 2 bases, leaving 4 bases not matched to a gene. CDR3 nucleotide sequence: TGCGCCAGCAGCTTGGGTCCAGGGGGTAACACCGGGGAGCTGTTTTTT. This translates into CASSLGPGGNTGELFF.

The chain recombines TRBV7-2 with TRBJ2-5; 10 bases align to TRBD2. CDR3 length equals 19 residues. Germline V gene lookup returns CDR1 SGHTA and CDR2 FQGNSA. Germline trimming cut 5 bases from V and 2 bases from J; bases unmatched to any gene: 17. DNA of the CDR3: TGTGCCAGCAGCCGTACCAGGGTAGCGGGAGGAGGGCGGCAAGAGACCCAGTACTTC. Amino acid sequence: CASSRTRVAGGGRQETQYF.

This clone has a single count. The chain combines TRBV28 with TRBJ2-7; TRBD2 agrees at 12 bases. CDR1 and CDR2 from the germline V gene are MDHEN and SYDVKM. This CDR3 region has 14 residues. V shed 6 bases, J shed 7 bases, and the junction held 7 bases outside the gene matches. The CDR3 loop reads CASRWSSGRDEQYF. As DNA, the CDR3 is TGTGCCAGCAGATGGTCTAGCGGGAGGGATGAGCAGTACTTC.

This clone was counted once. Other DNA sequences in the sample encode the same CDR3. V usage is TRBV6-5 and J usage is TRBJ2-2; D gene unclear. Germline CDR1 and CDR2: MNHEY and SVGAGI. V was shortened by 0 bases and J by 3 bases, with 5 bases between the two germline ends. The CDR3 sequence is 14 residues long. In DNA, the CDR3 is TGTGCCAGCAGTTACTCTGGGCACACCGGGGAGCTGTTTTTT. Protein: CASSYSGHTGELFF.

The chain employs TRBV27 and TRBJ1-1; no clear D gene. This CDR3 comprises 14 residues. CDR1 and CDR2 (germline): MNHEY, SMNVEV (reference sequence). Trimming removed 1 base at V and 3 bases at J, with 9 bases between. The CDR3 DNA reads TGTGCCAGCAGTTTATACTTTCAGCACACTGAAGCTTTCTTT. Its translation: CASSLYFQHTEAFF.

The gene calls are TRBV5-1 and TRBJ1-1, with a possible D match to TRBD1 (5 bases). Trimming removed 4 bases at V and 4 bases at J, with 20 bases between. CDR1 SGHRS and CDR2 YFSETQ come from the germline V gene. The CDR3 covers 16 residues. The CDR3 coding sequence is TGCGCCAGCAGCGTAATTCACAGGTCCTCGGGCACTGAAGCTTTCTTT. This sequence encodes CASSVIHRSSGTEAFF.

The V gene is TRBV11-3, the J gene TRBJ2-3; D ambiguous. V was shortened by 3 bases and J by 1 base, with 8 bases between the two germline ends. This CDR3 spans 14 amino acids. Looked up from germline, CDR1 is SGHNT and CDR2 is YENEEA. The CDR3 DNA sequence: TGTGCCAGCAGCTTTGGCAGGCGCACAGATACGCAGTATTTT. Its protein is CASSFGRRTDTQYF.

The rearrangement links TRBV5-1 to TRBJ1-1, with D possibly matching TRBD1 (5 bases). CDR3 length: 15 residues. Between the trimmed V and J ends, which lost 6 bases and 10 bases, there was a span of 25 bases. CDR1 is SGHRS and CDR2 is YFSETQ in the germline V gene. The DNA of the CDR3 is TGCGCCAGCAAAGCCGGGGCCCTTGACGAGATAGCAGCTTTCTTT. It is translated as CASKAGALDEIAAFF.

The CDR3 reads CASSPIIAGVSYEQYF. CDR3 coding DNA: TGTGCCAGCTCACCCATCATAGCGGGAGTGTCGTACGAGCAGTACTTC. This chain connects TRBV18 to TRBJ2-7; TRBD2 matches 9 bases. The CDR3 is made up of 16 amino acids. V shed 3 bases and J 4 bases; nucleotides not matched to a gene: 10. Germline CDR1 is KGHSH and CDR2 is LQKENI.

V and J are TRBV15 and TRBJ2-2; D not resolved. The germline gives CDR1 LNHNV, CDR2 YYDKDF (reference sequence). V was pared by 4 bases and J by 6 bases, with 18 bases between. There are 16 residues in the CDR3. Here the CDR3 reads CATSTWPEGWAGELFF. The CDR3 nucleotides read TGTGCCACCAGCACGTGGCCCGAAGGGTGGGCCGGGGAGCTGTTTTTT.

The chain combines TRBV5-1 with TRBJ1-1, with D possibly matching TRBD1 (5 bases). The germline V gene encodes CDR1 SGHRS and CDR2 YFSETQ. The CDR3 totals 14 residues. The V end was cut by 4 bases, the J end by 4 bases, with 14 bases between. DNA for the CDR3: TGCGCCAGCAGCATTCTAAACGGGGGCACTGAAGCTTTCTTT. Translating it yields CASSILNGGTEAFF. Based on the CDR3 plus reference TRBV5-1 and TRBJ1-1, the full variable domain is KAGVTQTPRYLIKTRGQQVTLSCSPISGHRSVSWYQQTPGQGLQFLFEYFSETQRNKGNFPGRFSGRQFSNSRSEMNVSTLELGDSALYLCASSILNGGTEAFFGQGTRLTVV.

In its sample, this clone was seen once. This sample also contains other DNA sequences that code for the same CDR3. The chain has TRBV6-6 and TRBJ1-5; D possibly corresponds to TRBD1 (5 bases). Trimming shortened V by 3 bases and J by 6 bases, and 12 bases separated the two germline ends. The germline CDR1 and CDR2 sequences are MNHNY and SVGAGI (reference sequence). The CDR3 covers 14 residues. The CDR3 DNA is TGTGCCAGCAGTTATCGGGGGGGAGGTCAGCCCCAGCATTTT. It is translated as CASSYRGGGQPQHF.

The genes are TRBV11-2 and TRBJ2-7, with 16 nucleotides matching TRBD2. Germline-derived CDR1 and CDR2 are SGHAT and FQNNGV. With V trimmed by 5 bases and J by 7 bases, 17 bases remained unmatched. This CDR3 has 19 amino acids. CDR3 protein: CASSEMGLAGGGWFSEQYF. The CDR3 DNA sequence: TGTGCCAGCAGCGAAATGGGACTAGCGGGAGGGGGGTGGTTTTCGGAGCAGTACTTC.

The rearrangement links TRBV15 to TRBJ2-1; tentatively, D is TRBD1 (6 bases). The germline V gene has CDR1 LNHNV and CDR2 YYDKDF (reference sequence). V gave up 3 bases and J gave up 10 bases, with 16 bases separating them. The CDR3 is made up of 14 amino acids. CDR3 region: CATSSPLRGYEQFF. The DNA of the CDR3 is TGTGCCACCAGCAGTCCTCTGAGGGGGTACGAGCAGTTCTTC. The whole variable domain, filled in from reference TRBV15 and TRBJ2-1, reads DAMVIQNPRYQVTQFGKPVTLSCSQTLNHNVMYWYQQKSSQAPKLLFHYYDKDFNNEADTPDNFQSRRPNTSFCFLDIRSPGLGDTAMYLCATSSPLRGYEQFFGPGTRLTVL.

The V and J genes are TRBV7-9 and TRBJ1-4; 8 nucleotides align to TRBD1. V gave up 5 bases and J gave up 1 base; unmatched junction bases: 12. Germline CDR1 reads SEHNR; CDR2 reads FQNEAQ (reference sequence). The CDR3 has 18 residues. In DNA form, the CDR3 reads TGTGCCAGCAGCCTGGACAGGGTTGGCAGGAGAACTAATGAAAAACTGTTTTTT. Protein product: CASSLDRVGRRTNEKLFF.

The V call is TRBV10-3, the J call TRBJ2-1, with 8 nucleotides matching TRBD1. The V and J ends lost 3 bases and 8 bases, in that order; junction bases with no gene match: 15. The CDR3 runs to 17 residues. From germline, CDR1 is ENHRY and CDR2 SYGVKD. CDR3 loop: CAISDRNPGQGIHEQFF. The CDR3 coding sequence is TGTGCCATCAGTGATAGAAACCCCGGACAGGGTATACATGAGCAGTTCTTC.

The chain links TRBV10-3 to TRBJ1-2; a weak D match, TRBD1 (6 bases). From germline, CDR1 is ENHRY and CDR2 SYGVKD. The CDR3 is 15 amino acids. V gave up 7 bases and J gave up 0 bases, with 15 bases separating them. For the CDR3, the DNA is TGTGCCATCACCCACGGGGGCAGGGCTAACTATGGCTACACCTTC. Translation: CAITHGGRANYGYTF.

The chain carries TRBV7-2 and TRBJ2-1; TRBD2 matches 13 bases. Germline CDR1 reads SGHTA; CDR2 reads FQGNSA. The CDR3 totals 16 residues. Trimming removed 5 bases from V and 4 bases from J; junction bases left unmatched: 5. For the CDR3, the DNA is TGTGCCAGCAGCGGACCGGGACTAGCGGGATACAATGAGCAGTTCTTC. It yields the protein CASSGPGLAGYNEQFF.

The chain recombines TRBV30 with TRBJ1-1; tentatively, D is TRBD1 (6 bases). V was trimmed by 1 base and J by 3 bases, leaving 12 bases between them. Germline CDR1 reads GTSNPN; CDR2 reads SVGIG (reference sequence). The CDR3 runs 14 residues. The CDR3: CAWSATDRHTEAFF. Written as DNA, the CDR3 is TGTGCCTGGAGTGCTACCGACAGGCACACTGAAGCTTTCTTT.

V usage is TRBV6-5 and J usage is TRBJ2-7; TRBD2 is a possible D gene (6 bases). This CDR3 is built from 11 residues. Per the germline V gene, CDR1 is MNHEY and CDR2 is SVGAGI. V was trimmed by 0 bases and J by 9 bases, leaving 6 bases between them. The CDR3: CASSYSGGQYF. For the CDR3, the DNA is TGTGCCAGCAGTTACTCGGGAGGGCAGTACTTC.

This chain links TRBV11-2 with TRBJ1-1; D not resolved. V lost 2 bases and J 11 bases, leaving 21 bases between the germline ends. Looked up from germline, CDR1 is SGHAT and CDR2 is FQNNGV. This CDR3 spans 15 amino acids. CDR3 nucleotides: TGTGCCAGCAGCTTATACGGTGCGCTCTCACCGTCGGCTTTCTTT. Its protein is CASSLYGALSPSAFF.

V gene TRBV19 combines with J gene TRBJ2-5; no clear D gene. V gave up 6 bases and J gave up 5 bases, with 10 bases separating them. The germline V gene has CDR1 LNHDA and CDR2 SQIVND (reference sequence). The CDR3 runs 12 residues. CDR3 DNA: TGTGCCAGTAGCGGGTTTCGGGAGACCCAGTACTTC. This gives the protein CASSGFRETQYF. The whole variable domain, filled in from reference TRBV19 and TRBJ2-5, reads DGGITQSPKYLFRKEGQNVTLSCEQNLNHDAMYWYRQDPGQGLRLIYYSQIVNDFQKGDIAEGYSVSREKKESFPLTVTSAQKNPTAFYLCASSGFRETQYFGPGTRLLVL.

The genes are TRBV19 and TRBJ1-5, with TRBD1 matching 7 bases. The J segment lost 4 bases and the V segment lost 5 bases, leaving 8 bases of the junction unmatched. The CDR3 runs to 15 residues. The germline V gene encodes CDR1 LNHDA and CDR2 SQIVND (reference sequence). The CDR3 nucleotides read TGTGCCAGTAGTCCTTACCAGGGGGAGAATCAGCCCCAGCATTTT. Encoded protein: CASSPYQGENQPQHF.